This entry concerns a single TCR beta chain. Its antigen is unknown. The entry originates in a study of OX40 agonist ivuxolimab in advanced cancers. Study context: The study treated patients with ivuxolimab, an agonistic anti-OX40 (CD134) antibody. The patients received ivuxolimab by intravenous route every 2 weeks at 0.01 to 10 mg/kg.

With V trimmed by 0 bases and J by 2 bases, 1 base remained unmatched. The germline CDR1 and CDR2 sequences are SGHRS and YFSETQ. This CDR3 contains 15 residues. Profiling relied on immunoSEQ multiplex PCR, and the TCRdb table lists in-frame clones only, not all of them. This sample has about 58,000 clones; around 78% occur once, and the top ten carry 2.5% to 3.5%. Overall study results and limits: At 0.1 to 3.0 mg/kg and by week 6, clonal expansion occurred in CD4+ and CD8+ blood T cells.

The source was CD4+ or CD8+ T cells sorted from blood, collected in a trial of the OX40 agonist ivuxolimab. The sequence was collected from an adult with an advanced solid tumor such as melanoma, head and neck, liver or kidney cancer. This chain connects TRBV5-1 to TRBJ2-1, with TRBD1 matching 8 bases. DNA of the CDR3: TGCGCCAGCAGCTTGGACAGGGGGGCCTACAATGAGCAGTTCTTC. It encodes CASSLDRGAYNEQFF.